These 7 T cell receptor beta chains originate from one sample sequenced in a study of blood T cell repertoires in COVID-19. Using immunoSEQ multiplex PCR, the repertoire was profiled, and TCRdb retains in-frame clones only, with some absent. The table records approximately 230,000 clones, roughly 83% of them present only once. The sequenced sample consisted of peripheral blood. The receptor set was obtained from an elderly man with acute or convalescent COVID-19.

The chain is built from TRBV9 and TRBJ1-2; D is perhaps TRBD1 (5 bases). The CDR3 runs to 16 residues. Trimming took 4 bases from V and 3 from J, leaving 19 bases between them. In germline, CDR1 is SGDLS, CDR2 YYNGEE. The DNA of the CDR3 is TGTGCCAGCAGCTCCCGGGGAGGGGTCTTTGACTATGGCTACACCTTC. This codes for CASSSRGGVFDYGYTF.

The V gene is TRBV19, the J gene TRBJ1-1; D is possibly TRBD1 (5 bases). The length of the CDR3 is 16 residues. Trimming took 2 bases from V and 3 from J, leaving 16 bases between them. The V gene's germline CDR1 is LNHDA and CDR2 SQIVND (reference sequence). This chain's CDR3 is CASSIYGGRVDTEAFF. The CDR3 nucleotides read TGTGCCAGTAGTATATACGGGGGTAGGGTGGACACTGAAGCTTTCTTT. Together with reference TRBV19 and TRBJ1-1, the CDR3 gives the full variable domain: DGGITQSPKYLFRKEGQNVTLSCEQNLNHDAMYWYRQDPGQGLRLIYYSQIVNDFQKGDIAEGYSVSREKKESFPLTVTSAQKNPTAFYLCASSIYGGRVDTEAFFGQGTRLTVV.

The sample holds one count of this clone. The V and J genes are TRBV28 and TRBJ1-2; 9 positions match TRBD1. The CDR3 has 16 amino acids. Germline V gene sequence: CDR1 MDHEN, CDR2 SYDVKM. After removal of 4 bases from V and 4 bases from J, the junction contained 10 bases not matched to a gene. For the CDR3, the DNA is TGTGCCAGCAGTTCCCGGGACAGGGTTGGGTTCTATGGCTACACCTTC. Translating gives CASSSRDRVGFYGYTF.

The chain employs TRBV5-6 and TRBJ1-2; D gene unclear. The germline V gene encodes CDR1 SGHDT and CDR2 YYEEEE. Deletions cut 0 bases from V and 0 bases from J, with 9 bases between. This CDR3 is 15 amino acids long. CDR3 in DNA: TGTGCCAGCAGCTTGGGGCCCCTCGCTAACTATGGCTACACCTTC. This encodes CASSLGPLANYGYTF.

The CDR3 DNA reads TGTGCCAGCAGCCCCCCTACAGATACGCAGTATTTT. Translating it yields CASSPPTDTQYF. The rearrangement links TRBV7-9 to TRBJ2-3, with D hard to call. Germline CDR1 and CDR2: SEHNR and FQNEAQ (reference sequence). V was cut by 5 bases and J by 3 bases, with 6 bases left in between. This CDR3 has 12 amino acids.

This clone was recorded a few times. This chain connects TRBV7-2 to TRBJ2-3, with TRBD2 matching over 12 bases. This CDR3 has 15 residues. The V and J ends lost 2 bases and 6 bases, in that order; junction bases with no gene match: 3. Germline-derived CDR1 and CDR2 are SGHTA and FQGNSA. The CDR3 is CASSLTSGRMDTQYF. CDR3 DNA: TGTGCCAGCAGCTTAACTAGCGGGAGGATGGATACGCAGTATTTT.

The chain couples TRBV6-5 to TRBJ1-5; 11 bases line up with TRBD1. Trimming took 9 bases from V and 6 from J; bases not matched to a gene: 7. CDR3 length equals 14 residues. Germline CDR1 reads MNHEY; CDR2 reads SVGAGI. In DNA, the CDR3 is TGTGCCAGTGCTTGGACAGGGGGCGGTCAGCCCCAGCATTTT. Translating it yields CASAWTGGGQPQHF.